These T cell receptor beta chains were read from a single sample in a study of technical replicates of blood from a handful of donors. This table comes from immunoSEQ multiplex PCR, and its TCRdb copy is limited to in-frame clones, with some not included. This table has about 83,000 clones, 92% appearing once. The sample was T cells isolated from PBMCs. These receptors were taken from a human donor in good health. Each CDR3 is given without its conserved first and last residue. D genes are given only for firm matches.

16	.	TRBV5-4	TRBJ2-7	ASSSQPPGVLSLREQY
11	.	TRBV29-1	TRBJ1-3	SGTGTHGNTIY
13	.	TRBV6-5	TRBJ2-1	ASSYEAPPGNEQF
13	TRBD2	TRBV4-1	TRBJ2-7	ASSQGAGATYEQY
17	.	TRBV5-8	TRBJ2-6	ASSLEAGVFYSGANVLT
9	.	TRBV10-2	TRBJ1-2	ASSSGNGYT
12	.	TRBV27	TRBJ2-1	ASSLSRQDNEQF
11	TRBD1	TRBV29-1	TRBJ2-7	SVVWTGAYEQY
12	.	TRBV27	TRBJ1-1	ASSFRGTNTEAF
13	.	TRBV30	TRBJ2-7	AWSSAGQGVGEQY
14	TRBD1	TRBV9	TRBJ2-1	ASSVVSGQGVYEQF
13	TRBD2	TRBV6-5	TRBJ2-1	ASSPGLAGAGEQF
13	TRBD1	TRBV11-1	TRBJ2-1	ASSFSGQGRNEQF
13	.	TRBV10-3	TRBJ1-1	AISESGGIGTEAF
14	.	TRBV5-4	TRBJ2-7	ASSSYVRGGAYEQY
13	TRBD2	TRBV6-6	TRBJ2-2	ASSVASGGVGELF
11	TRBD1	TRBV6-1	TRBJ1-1	ASSIKDREEAF
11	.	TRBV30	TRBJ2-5	AWSEGGLGAQY
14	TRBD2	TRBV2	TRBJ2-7	ASTEGLADSFYEQY
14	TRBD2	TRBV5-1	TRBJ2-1	ASSLGSGGPYNEQF
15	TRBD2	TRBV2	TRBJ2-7	ASSDLAGGVLGYEQY
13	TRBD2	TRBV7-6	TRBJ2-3	ASRPTSQMSDTQY
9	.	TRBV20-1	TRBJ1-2	SASSRGSYT
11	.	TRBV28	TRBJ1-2	ASRAGPLHGYT
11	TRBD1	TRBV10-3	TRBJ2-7	ATSGTDFYEQY
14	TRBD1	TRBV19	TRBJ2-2	ASRTQGARDTGELF
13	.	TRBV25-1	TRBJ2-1	ASRAGARALAEQF
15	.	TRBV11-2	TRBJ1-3	ASSSRTSESSGNTIY
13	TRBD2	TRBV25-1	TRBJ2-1	ASSDPSGGYNEQF
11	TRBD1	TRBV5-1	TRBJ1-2	ASSPPDRDLST
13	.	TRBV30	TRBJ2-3	AWALGSSSTDTQY
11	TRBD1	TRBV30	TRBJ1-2	AWTVGQDSGYT
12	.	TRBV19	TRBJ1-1	ATLSRFMNTEAF
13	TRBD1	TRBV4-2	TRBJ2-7	ASSRGQGGTYEQY
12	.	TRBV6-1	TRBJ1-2	ASGLPGEDYGYT
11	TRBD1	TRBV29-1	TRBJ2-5	SSQTGDGETQY
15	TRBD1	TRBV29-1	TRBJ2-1	SVEGQGEDGTYNEQF
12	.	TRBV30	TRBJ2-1	AWGRDSSYNEQF
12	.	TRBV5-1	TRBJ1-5	ASSFGGSNQPQH
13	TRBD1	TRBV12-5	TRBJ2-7	ASGLVLDRSYEQY
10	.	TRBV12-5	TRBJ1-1	ASGPTPGEAF
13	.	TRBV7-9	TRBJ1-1	ASSFITGTHTEAF
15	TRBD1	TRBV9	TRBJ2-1	ASSVVSRDRVHNEQF
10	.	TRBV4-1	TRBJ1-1	ASSDVGGRAF
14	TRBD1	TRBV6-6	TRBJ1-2	ASSYGDRGTNYGYT
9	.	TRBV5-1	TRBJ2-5	ASSPGETQY
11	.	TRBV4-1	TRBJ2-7	ASSPFRDYEQY
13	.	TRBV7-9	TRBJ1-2	ASNSFSDANYGYT
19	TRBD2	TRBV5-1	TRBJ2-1	ASSWMGTSGGGSSSYNEQF
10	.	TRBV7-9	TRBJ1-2	ASSPPTYGYT
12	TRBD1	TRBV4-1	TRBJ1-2	ASSHPGQGDGYT
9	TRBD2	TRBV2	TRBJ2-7	ASLAGAEQY
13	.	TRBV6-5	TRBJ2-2	ASSYAAGNTGELF
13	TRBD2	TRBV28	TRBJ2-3	ASSSTSGRTDTQY